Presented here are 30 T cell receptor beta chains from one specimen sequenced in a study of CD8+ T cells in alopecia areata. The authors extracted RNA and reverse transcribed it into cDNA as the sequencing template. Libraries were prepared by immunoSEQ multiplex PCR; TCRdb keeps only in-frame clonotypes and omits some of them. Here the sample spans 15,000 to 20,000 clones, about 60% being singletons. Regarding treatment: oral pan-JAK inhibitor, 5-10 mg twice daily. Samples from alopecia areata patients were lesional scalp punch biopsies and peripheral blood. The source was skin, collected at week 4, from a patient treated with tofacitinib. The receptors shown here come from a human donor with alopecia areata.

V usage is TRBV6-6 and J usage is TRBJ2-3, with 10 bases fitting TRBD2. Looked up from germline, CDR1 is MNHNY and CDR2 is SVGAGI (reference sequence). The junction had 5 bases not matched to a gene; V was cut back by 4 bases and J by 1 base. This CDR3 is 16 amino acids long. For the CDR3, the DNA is TGTGCCAGCAGTTCCTTTCTAGCGGGGGGCACAGATACGCAGTATTTT. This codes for CASSSFLAGGTDTQYF.

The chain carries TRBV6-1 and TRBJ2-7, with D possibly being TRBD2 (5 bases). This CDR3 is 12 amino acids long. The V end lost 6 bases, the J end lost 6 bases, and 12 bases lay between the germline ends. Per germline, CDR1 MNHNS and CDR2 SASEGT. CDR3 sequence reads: CASSLGVGEQYF. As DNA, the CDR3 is TGTGCCAGCAGCTTGGGAGTCGGCGAGCAGTACTTC.

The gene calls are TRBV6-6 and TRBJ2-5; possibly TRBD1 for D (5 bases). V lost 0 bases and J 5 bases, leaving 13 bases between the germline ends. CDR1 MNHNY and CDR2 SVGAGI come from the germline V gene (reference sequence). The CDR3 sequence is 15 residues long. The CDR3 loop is CASSYSYWAGETQYF. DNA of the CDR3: TGTGCCAGCAGTTACTCTTACTGGGCAGGGGAGACCCAGTACTTC.

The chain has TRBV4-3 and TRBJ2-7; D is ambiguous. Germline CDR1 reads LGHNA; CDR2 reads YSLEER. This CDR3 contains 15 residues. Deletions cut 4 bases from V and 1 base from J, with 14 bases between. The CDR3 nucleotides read TGCGCCAGCAGCCGGTCGATTGGTGGGTCCTACGAGCAGTACTTC. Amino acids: CASSRSIGGSYEQYF.

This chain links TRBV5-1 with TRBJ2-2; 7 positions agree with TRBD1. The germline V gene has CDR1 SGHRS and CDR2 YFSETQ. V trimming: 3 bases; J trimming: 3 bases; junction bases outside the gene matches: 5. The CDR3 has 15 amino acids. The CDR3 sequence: CASSSQGLDTGELFF. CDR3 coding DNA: TGCGCCAGCAGCTCACAGGGGTTGGACACCGGGGAGCTGTTTTTT. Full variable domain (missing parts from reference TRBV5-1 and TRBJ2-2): KAGVTQTPRYLIKTRGQQVTLSCSPISGHRSVSWYQQTPGQGLQFLFEYFSETQRNKGNFPGRFSGRQFSNSRSEMNVSTLELGDSALYLCASSSQGLDTGELFFGEGSRLTVL.

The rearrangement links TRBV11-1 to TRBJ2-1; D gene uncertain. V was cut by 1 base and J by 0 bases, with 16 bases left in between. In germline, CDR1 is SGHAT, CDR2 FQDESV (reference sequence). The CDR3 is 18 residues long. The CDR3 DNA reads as TGTGCCAGCAGCTTAGGGGTTCCGGGTTTTTTCTCCTACAATGAGCAGTTCTTC. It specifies CASSLGVPGFFSYNEQFF.

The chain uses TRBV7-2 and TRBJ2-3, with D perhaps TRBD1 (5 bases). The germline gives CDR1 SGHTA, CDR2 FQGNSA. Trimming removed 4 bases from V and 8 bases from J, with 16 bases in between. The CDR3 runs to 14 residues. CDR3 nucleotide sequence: TGTGCCAGCAGCTCCCCCCGTCCTAGGGGTACGCAGTATTTT. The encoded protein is CASSSPRPRGTQYF.

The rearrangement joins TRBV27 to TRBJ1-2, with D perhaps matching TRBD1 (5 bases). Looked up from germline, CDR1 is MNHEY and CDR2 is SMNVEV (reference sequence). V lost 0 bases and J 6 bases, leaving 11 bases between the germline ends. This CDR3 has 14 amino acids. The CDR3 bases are TGTGCCAGCAGTTTATCGACGACAGACGATGGCTACACCTTC. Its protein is CASSLSTTDDGYTF.

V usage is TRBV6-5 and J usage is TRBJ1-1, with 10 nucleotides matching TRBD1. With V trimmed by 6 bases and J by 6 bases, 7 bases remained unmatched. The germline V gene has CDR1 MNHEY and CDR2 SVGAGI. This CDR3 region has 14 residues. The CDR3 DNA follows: TGTGCCAGCAGCCAACTTGGACAGGGGGCTGAAGCTTTCTTT. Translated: CASSQLGQGAEAFF.

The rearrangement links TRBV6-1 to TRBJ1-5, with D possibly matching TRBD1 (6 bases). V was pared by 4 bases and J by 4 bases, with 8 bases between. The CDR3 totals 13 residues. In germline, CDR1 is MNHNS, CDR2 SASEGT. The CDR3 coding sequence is TGTGCCAGCAGTGGGACAGTTAATCAGCCCCAGCATTTT. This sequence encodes CASSGTVNQPQHF.

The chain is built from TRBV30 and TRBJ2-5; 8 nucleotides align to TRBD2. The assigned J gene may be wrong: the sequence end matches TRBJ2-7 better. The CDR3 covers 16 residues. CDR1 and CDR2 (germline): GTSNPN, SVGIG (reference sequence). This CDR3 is CAWTQGLGLGLYEQYF. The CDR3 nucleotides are TGTGCCTGGACTCAGGGCTTGGGACTAGGTCTCTACGAGCAGTACTTC.

The DNA for the CDR3 is TGTGCCAGCAGTGGGGGTAGGGGACGGACCTACGAGCAGTACTTC. Translation: CASSGGRGRTYEQYF. V and J are TRBV6-6 and TRBJ2-7; D is perhaps TRBD1 or TRBD2 (5 bases each). V lost 5 bases, J lost 2 bases, and 16 bases lay in between. Germline CDR1 MNHNY, CDR2 SVGAGI (reference sequence). This CDR3 is 15 amino acids long.

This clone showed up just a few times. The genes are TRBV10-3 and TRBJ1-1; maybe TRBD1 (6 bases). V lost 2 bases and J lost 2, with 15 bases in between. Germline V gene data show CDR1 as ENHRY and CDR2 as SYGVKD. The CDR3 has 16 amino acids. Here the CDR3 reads CAISEVKGGPNTEAFF. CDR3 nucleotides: TGTGCCATCAGTGAGGTTAAGGGGGGCCCTAACACTGAAGCTTTCTTT.

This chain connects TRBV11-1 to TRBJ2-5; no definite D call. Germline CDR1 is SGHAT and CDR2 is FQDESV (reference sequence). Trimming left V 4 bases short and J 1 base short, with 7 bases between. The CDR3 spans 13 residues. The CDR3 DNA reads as TGTGCCAGCAGCTACACTCTCCAAGAGACCCAGTACTTC. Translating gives CASSYTLQETQYF.

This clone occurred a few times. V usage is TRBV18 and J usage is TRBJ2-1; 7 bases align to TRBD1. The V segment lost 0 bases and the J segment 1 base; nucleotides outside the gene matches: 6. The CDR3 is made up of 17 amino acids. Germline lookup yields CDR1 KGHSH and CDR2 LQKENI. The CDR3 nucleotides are TGTGCCAGCTCACCACCGGTCAGGGGGAGATCCTACAATGAGCAGTTCTTC. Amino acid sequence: CASSPPVRGRSYNEQFF.

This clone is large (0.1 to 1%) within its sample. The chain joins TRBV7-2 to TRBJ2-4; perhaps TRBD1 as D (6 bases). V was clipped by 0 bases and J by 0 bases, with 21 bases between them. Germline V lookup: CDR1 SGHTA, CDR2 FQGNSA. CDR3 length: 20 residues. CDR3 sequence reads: CASSLAPGANNRIAKNIQYF. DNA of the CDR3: TGTGCCAGCAGCTTAGCCCCAGGGGCCAATAATAGAATAGCCAAAAACATTCAGTACTTC.

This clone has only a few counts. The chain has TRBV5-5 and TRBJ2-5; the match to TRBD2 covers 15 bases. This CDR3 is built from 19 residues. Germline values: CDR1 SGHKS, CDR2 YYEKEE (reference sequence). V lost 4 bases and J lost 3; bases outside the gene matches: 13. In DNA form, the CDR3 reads TGTGCCAGCAGCCCCTCGGGACTAGCGGGGGGCAGCTCGAAAGAGACCCAGTACTTC. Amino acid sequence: CASSPSGLAGGSSKETQYF.

The CDR3 DNA follows: TGTGCCATCAGTTCTCCCGACAGAAACTATGGCTACACCTTC. It is translated as CAISSPDRNYGYTF. The gene calls are TRBV10-3 and TRBJ1-2; possible D gene TRBD1, 5 bases. Trimming left V 5 bases short and J 2 bases short, with 12 bases between. Per the germline V gene, CDR1 is ENHRY and CDR2 is SYGVKD. The CDR3 covers 14 residues.

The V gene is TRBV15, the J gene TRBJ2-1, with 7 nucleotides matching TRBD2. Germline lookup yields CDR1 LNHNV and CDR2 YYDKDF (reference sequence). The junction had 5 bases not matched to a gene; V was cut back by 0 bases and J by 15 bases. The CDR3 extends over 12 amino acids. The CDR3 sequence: CATSRDGLELFF. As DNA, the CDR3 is TGTGCCACCAGCAGAGATGGACTAGAATTGTTCTTC.

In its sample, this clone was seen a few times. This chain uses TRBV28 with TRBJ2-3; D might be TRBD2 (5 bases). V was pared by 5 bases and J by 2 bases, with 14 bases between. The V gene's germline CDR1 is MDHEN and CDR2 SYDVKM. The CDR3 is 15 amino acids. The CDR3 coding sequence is TGTGCCAGCAGTCCCGCGGGCTCAGCCACAGATACGCAGTATTTT. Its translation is CASSPAGSATDTQYF. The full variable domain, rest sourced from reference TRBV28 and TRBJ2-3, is DVKVTQSSRYLVKRTGEKVFLECVQDMDHENMFWYRQDPGLGLRLIYFSYDVKMKEKGDIPEGYSVSREKKERFSLILESASTNQTSMYLCASSPAGSATDTQYFGPGTRLTVL.

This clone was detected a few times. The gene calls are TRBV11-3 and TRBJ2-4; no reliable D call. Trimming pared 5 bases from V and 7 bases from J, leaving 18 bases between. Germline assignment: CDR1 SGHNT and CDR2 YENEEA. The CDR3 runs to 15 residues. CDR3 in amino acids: CASSPAPSVSNIQYF. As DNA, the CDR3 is TGTGCCAGCAGCCCGGCCCCCAGTGTTAGTAACATTCAGTACTTC.

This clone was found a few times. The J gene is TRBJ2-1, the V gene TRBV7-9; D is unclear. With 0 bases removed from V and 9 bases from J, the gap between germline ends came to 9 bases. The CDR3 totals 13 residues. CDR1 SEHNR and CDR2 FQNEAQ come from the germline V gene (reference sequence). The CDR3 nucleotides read TGTGCCAGCAGCTTAGCCCCCTCGGGTGAGCAGTTCTTC. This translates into CASSLAPSGEQFF.

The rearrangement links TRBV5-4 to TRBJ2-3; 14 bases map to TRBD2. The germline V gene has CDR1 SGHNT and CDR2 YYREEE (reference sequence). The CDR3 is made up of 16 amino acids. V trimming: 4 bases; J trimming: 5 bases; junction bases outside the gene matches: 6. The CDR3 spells CASSIAGTSGGDTQYF. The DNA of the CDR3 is TGTGCCAGCAGCATTGCCGGGACTAGCGGGGGAGATACGCAGTATTTT.

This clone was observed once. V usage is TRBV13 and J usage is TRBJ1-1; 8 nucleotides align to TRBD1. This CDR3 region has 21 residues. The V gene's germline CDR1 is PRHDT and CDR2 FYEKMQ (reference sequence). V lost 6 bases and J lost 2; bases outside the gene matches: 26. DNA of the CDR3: TGTGCCAGCAGTTTATTCCTCGGGACAGGCGGACGGTTAGGGCCAAACACTGAAGCTTTCTTT. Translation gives CASSLFLGTGGRLGPNTEAFF.

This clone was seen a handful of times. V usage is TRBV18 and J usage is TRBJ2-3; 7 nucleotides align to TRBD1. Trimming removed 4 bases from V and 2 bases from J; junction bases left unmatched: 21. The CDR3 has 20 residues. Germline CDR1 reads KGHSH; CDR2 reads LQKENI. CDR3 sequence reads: CASSRTGTVVPGEDTDTQYF. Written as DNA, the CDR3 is TGTGCCAGCTCACGAACCGGGACAGTTGTACCCGGTGAGGACACAGATACGCAGTATTTT.

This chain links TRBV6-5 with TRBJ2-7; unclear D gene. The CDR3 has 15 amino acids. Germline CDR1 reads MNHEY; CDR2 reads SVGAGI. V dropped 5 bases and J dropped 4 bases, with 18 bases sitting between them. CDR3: CASSPDRSLRYEQYF. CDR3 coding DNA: TGTGCCAGCAGTCCCGATCGCAGCCTTCGGTACGAGCAGTACTTC.

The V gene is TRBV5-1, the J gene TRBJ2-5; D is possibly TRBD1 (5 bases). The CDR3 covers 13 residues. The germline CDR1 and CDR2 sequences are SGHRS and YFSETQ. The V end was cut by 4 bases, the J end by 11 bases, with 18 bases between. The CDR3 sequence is CASSPGSPPEQYF. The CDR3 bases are TGCGCCAGCAGCCCAGGGTCACCTCCGGAGCAGTACTTC. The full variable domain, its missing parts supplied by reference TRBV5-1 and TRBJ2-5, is KAGVTQTPRYLIKTRGQQVTLSCSPISGHRSVSWYQQTPGQGLQFLFEYFSETQRNKGNFPGRFSGRQFSNSRSEMNVSTLELGDSALYLCASSPGSPPEQYFGPGTRLLVL.

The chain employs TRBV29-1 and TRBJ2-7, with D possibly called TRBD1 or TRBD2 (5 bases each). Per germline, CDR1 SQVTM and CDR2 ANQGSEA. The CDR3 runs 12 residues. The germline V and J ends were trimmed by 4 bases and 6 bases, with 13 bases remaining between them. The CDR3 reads CSVATREIEQYF. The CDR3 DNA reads TGCAGCGTTGCTACCAGGGAGATCGAGCAGTACTTC.

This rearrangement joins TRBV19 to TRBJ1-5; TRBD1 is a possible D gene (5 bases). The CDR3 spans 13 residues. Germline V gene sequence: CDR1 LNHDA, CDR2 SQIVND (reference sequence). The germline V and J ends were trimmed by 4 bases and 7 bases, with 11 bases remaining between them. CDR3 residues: CASSRGVEQPQHF. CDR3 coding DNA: TGTGCCAGTAGTAGGGGGGTAGAACAGCCCCAGCATTTT.

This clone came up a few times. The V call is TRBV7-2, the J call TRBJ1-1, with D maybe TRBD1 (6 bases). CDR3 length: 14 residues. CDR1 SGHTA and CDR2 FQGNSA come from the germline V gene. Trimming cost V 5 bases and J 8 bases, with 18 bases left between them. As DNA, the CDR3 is TGTGCCAGCAGCCCCGAGGCGGGGGGGCTGGAAGCTTTCTTT. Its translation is CASSPEAGGLEAFF.